Listed below are T cell receptor beta chains from one sample, sequenced in a study of molecular identifiers for immune sequencing clone quantification. TCRdb passed the PCR reads through MiXCR, listing each CDR3 protein once. The profile shows some 100,000 distinct CDR3 sequences, 19% of them singletons. The sample consisted of naive CD8+ T cells from blood, with Jurkat cell RNA spiked in. Receptors originate from a human donor in good health. Some libraries in this study had Jurkat cell RNA spiked in. Each CDR3 is given with its conserved first and last residue. The D gene is left open where the match is weak. Only some rows state a clone size, as once, few, many or a class for expanded clones.

TRBV20-1,NA,TRBJ1-1,many,CSARTVTEAFF,TGCAGTGCCAGAACGGTCACTGAAGCTTTCTTT
TRBV2,NA,TRBJ2-7,many,CAINSAGTYEQYF,TGTGCAATTAACTCGGCAGGGACCTACGAGCAGTACTTC
TRBV29-1,NA,TRBJ1-2,many,CSVVKTDYGYTF,TGCAGCGTTGTAAAGACTGATTATGGCTACACCTTC
TRBV9,NA,TRBJ2-2,many,CASSPGSSGELFF,TGTGCCAGCAGCCCCGGGTCGTCCGGGGAGCTGTTTTTT
TRBV19,NA,TRBJ2-1,NA,CASSIVAAHNNEQFF,TGTGCCAGTAGTATAGTAGCAGCCCATAACAATGAGCAGTTCTTC
TRBV9,NA,TRBJ2-3,many,CASSDTDTQYF,TGTGCCAGCAGCGACACAGATACGCAGTATTTT
TRBV12-3/TRBV12-4,TRBD1,TRBJ2-7,many,CASSFGRTGGEQYF,TGTGCCAGCAGTTTCGGCAGGACAGGAGGAGAGCAGTACTTC
TRBV11-2,NA,TRBJ1-4,many,CASSRRDEKLFF,TGTGCCAGCAGCCGTCGTGACGAAAAACTGTTTTTT
TRBV12-3/TRBV12-4,NA,TRBJ2-3,many,CASSLIDGTQYF,TGTGCCAGCAGTTTGATTGACGGTACGCAGTATTTT
TRBV9,NA,TRBJ2-2,many,CASSEAPGEVWTGELFF,TGTGCCAGCAGCGAGGCCCCGGGGGAAGTATGGACCGGGGAGCTGTTTTTT
TRBV20-1,NA,TRBJ2-7,many,CSARGVSSGYEQYF,TGCAGTGCTAGAGGGGTTAGTAGCGGTTACGAGCAGTACTTC
TRBV20-1,NA,TRBJ2-3,many,CSAMTLSGPPPTDTQYF,TGCAGTGCCATGACCCTAAGCGGACCCCCCCCGACAGATACGCAGTATTTT
TRBV6-5,TRBD2,TRBJ2-3,many,CASSETIAGESTDTQYF,TGTGCCAGCAGTGAAACCATAGCGGGGGAAAGCACAGATACGCAGTATTTT
TRBV28,NA,TRBJ2-3,many,CASSISTRTDTQYF,TGTGCCAGCAGTATATCAACCCGCACAGATACGCAGTATTTT
TRBV7-4,TRBD1,TRBJ1-5,once,CASSSAPTGKGDNQPQHF,TGTGCCAGCAGCTCCGCGCCGACAGGGAAGGGTGACAATCAGCCCCAGCATTTT
TRBV27,TRBD2,TRBJ2-1,many,CASSSAGVAGPNEQFF,TGTGCCAGCAGTTCAGCCGGGGTAGCGGGGCCCAATGAGCAGTTCTTC
TRBV29-1,NA,TRBJ1-1,many,CSVEDPKGVVGAFF,TGCAGCGTTGAAGATCCGAAGGGGGTTGTGGGAGCTTTCTTT
TRBV16,NA,TRBJ1-5,NA,CASSPGGRSNQPQHF,TGTGCCAGCAGCCCCGGGGGTAGGAGCAATCAGCCCCAGCATTTT
TRBV2,NA,TRBJ2-3,many,CASSEARTANTDTQYF,TGTGCCAGCAGTGAAGCGCGGACAGCCAACACAGATACGCAGTATTTT
TRBV27,NA,TRBJ2-6,many,CASSLSGVSRQDKWGANVLTF,TGTGCCAGCAGTTTATCGGGGGTCTCCCGACAGGACAAATGGGGGGCCAACGTCCTGACTTTC
TRBV7-2,TRBD2,TRBJ2-3,many,CASSSSGGGTQYF,TGTGCCAGCAGTTCTAGCGGCGGGGGTACGCAGTATTTT
TRBV7-9,TRBD2,TRBJ2-3,many,CASSPRLAGVVTQYF,TGTGCCAGCAGCCCCAGACTAGCGGGAGTTGTTACGCAGTATTTT
TRBV28,NA,TRBJ1-1,once,CASRVSSNTEAFF,TGTGCCAGCAGAGTCAGCTCGAACACTGAAGCTTTCTTT
TRBV27,TRBD2,TRBJ2-3,many,CASSLWEGSADTQYF,TGTGCCAGCAGTTTATGGGAGGGGTCGGCAGATACGCAGTATTTT
TRBV4-2,TRBD1,TRBJ2-2,many,CASSPGTGGQQTNTGELFF,TGTGCCAGCAGCCCCGGGACAGGGGGCCAACAAACGAACACCGGGGAGCTGTTTTTT
TRBV28,NA,TRBJ1-1,many,CASRPLTEGTLNTEAFF,TGTGCCAGCAGGCCTTTGACTGAGGGGACTCTGAACACTGAAGCTTTCTTT
TRBV29-1,NA,TRBJ2-2,many,CSVPQSGNTGELFF,TGCAGCGTTCCGCAAAGCGGGAACACCGGGGAGCTGTTTTTT